This T cell receptor (beta chain) originates from a study of T cells after yellow fever vaccination (dated by TCRdb to the late 2010s). With regard to the full study: The SMART-Seq v4 Ultra Low Input RNA kit was used to prepare libraries from fractions with low cell numbers. To track T-cell clones before and after primary and booster YFV17D yellow fever vaccination, bulk TCR alpha and beta repertoires were sequenced longitudinally. Two healthy male donors, one aged 18 to 29 and one aged 30 to 40 years, were included in the cohort. Blood was collected at multiple timepoints before and after primary and secondary immunization, and bulk PBMC replicates and cell subsets were isolated.

The study at large found these results: After the booster, most of the clones that had expanded following primary vaccination were detected again (roughly 96% of CD4 and roughly nine tenths of CD8), which suggests that memory was broadly maintained. A small fraction of clonotypes appeared in both the CD4 and CD8 compartments, likely as a result of convergent recombination. FACS-sorted repertoires could contain abundant contaminating clonotypes from the bulk population, so computational filtering was required. Because the study included only a couple of donors, the extent to which the findings can be generalized is limited. Compared with the primary T-cell response, the secondary T-cell response was faster but weaker, reaching its peak on day 5 rather than on day 15.

The treatment or condition label corresponds to: live attenuated yellow fever vaccine strain. At each blood-draw timepoint, two biological replicates of bulk PBMCs were collected. A standard Ficoll-Paque protocol was used to isolate PBMCs from peripheral blood. TriZol was used to extract RNA from bulk PBMCs, CD4 and CD8 fractions, and dextramer-positive and dextramer-negative fractions. CDR1 SGDLS and CDR2 YYNGEE are derived from the germline V gene. The CDR3 covers 16 residues, taking in both the cysteine and the phenylalanine. Only CDR3 DNA is held: 48 bases, read in frame from base 1. V trim: 0 bases; J trim: 2 bases; unmatched bases: 5. This clonotype was observed a few times. No antigen is known for it. Base qualities were left out, and no much larger clone turns up one base away. Synthesis of TCR cDNA relied on 5'RACE template switching, a step that introduced a universal primer site along with unique molecular identifiers. cDNA synthesis was primed from both the TCR alpha and TCR beta constant segments. Library amplification involved two PCR steps, and the second step added sample barcodes and sequencing adapters. Sequencing of libraries was done on Illumina HiSeq 2500 (2x100 bp) or NovaSeq (2x150 bp). The authors processed their data as follows. Reads were demultiplexed and collapsed into UMI consensus sequences with MIGEC, and V(D)J alignment was performed with MiXCR. Clonotypes responding to the vaccine were identified with edgeR on replicate PBMC samples, with the criteria of FDR below 0.01 and a log2 fold change above 5 up to day 15. CD4 or CD8 identity was assigned to each bulk clonotype according to whether the clonotype was present at higher abundance in the sequenced CD4 repertoire or the sequenced CD8 repertoire. TCRdb reanalyzed the raw reads on its own, using fastp at Q25 for trimming and MiXCR for clone calling, and kept in-frame beta chains. Each CDR3 protein appears once, grouped with its most common genes and DNA. Clone size and V and J calls follow TCRdb, not the original study. Across this sample there are about 500,000 distinct CDR3 sequences, with about a sixth seen only once. The ten largest clones add up to 17% of the sample.

The sequencing here drew on PBMCs, taken less than 6 days after the first yellow fever vaccination. Recombination linked TRBV9 to TRBJ2-3; TRBD2 fits 8 bases in the junction. This receptor was taken from a man aged 18-30 years who received the YFV17D yellow fever vaccine. The CDR3 region: CASSVVAGGYTDTQYF. The sequenced DNA: TGTGCCAGCAGCGTAGTTGCGGGGGGATACACAGATACGCAGTATTTT.